The clone carrying this T cell receptor beta chain was counted between two and nine times. Its matching antigen is unknown. The data belong to a study of identical twins. TCRdb analysed the 5' RACE reads with MiXCR anew, one entry per CDR3 protein. The sample shows some 1,600,000 distinct CDR3 sequences, 32% of them seen only once. Study-wide findings and caveats: Beta out-of-frame twin sharing showed a weaker excess. Models underestimated TCR alpha sharing (out-of-frame) in monozygotic twins.

The CDR3 length is 15 residues. Per germline, CDR1 MRHNA and CDR2 SNTAGT. Germline trimming cut 0 bases from V and 2 bases from J; bases unmatched to any gene: 3. Sequencing used cord blood. The origin of this receptor is a newborn girl in good health. The rearrangement uses TRBV6-4 and TRBJ1-2; TRBD1 matches at 7 bases. CDR3 sequence: CASSDSTTGNYGYTF. Written as DNA, the CDR3 is TGTGCCAGCAGTGACTCTACGACAGGGAACTATGGCTACACCTTC.